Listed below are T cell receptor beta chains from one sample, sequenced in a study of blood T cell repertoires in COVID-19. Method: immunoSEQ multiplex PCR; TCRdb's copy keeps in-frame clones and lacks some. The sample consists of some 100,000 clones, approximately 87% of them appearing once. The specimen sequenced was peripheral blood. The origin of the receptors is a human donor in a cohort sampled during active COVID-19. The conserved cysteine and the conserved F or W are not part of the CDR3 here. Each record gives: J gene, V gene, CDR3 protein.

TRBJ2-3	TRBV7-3	ASSLRASSGGADTQY
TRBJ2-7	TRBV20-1	SASPGFEQY
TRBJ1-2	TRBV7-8	ASSFRGPNYGYT
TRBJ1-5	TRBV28	ASSRDRTLSNQPQH
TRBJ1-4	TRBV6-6	ASSYERPTGEKLF
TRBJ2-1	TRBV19	ASSSGTGGKNEQF
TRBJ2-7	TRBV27	ASTLAGGLHEQY
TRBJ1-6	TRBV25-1	ASREQGNSPLH
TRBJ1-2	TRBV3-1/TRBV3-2	ASSRNGGGFYYGYT
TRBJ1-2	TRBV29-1	SVEGGTGNYGYT
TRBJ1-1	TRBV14	ASSLGTGGAYTEAF
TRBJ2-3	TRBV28	ASSLAGEGADTQY
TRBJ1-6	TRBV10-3	AISRGASPPH
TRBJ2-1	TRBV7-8	ASSLGRGGFSYNEQF
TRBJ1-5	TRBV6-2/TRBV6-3	ASSYSGSHQPQH
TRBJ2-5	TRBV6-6	ATRHRDRGQETQY
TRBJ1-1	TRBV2	AGRGGQGELWAEAF
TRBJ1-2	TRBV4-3	ASSPTGPPAGYT
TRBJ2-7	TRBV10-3	AISESGLAGGSRLYEQY
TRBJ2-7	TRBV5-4	ASSSIGGTEQY